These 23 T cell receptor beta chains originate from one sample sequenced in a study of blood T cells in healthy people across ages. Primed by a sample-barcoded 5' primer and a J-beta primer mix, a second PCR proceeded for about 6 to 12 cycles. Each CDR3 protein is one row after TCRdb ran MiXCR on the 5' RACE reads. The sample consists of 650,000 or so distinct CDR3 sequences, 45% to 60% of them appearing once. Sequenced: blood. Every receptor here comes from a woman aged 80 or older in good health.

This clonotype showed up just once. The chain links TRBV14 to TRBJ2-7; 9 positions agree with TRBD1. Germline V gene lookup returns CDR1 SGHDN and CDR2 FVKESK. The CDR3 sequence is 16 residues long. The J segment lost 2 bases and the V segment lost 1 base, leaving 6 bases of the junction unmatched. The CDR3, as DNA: TGTGCCAGCAGCCAAGTCATCGGACAGGGGACCTACGAGCAGTACTTC. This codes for CASSQVIGQGTYEQYF.

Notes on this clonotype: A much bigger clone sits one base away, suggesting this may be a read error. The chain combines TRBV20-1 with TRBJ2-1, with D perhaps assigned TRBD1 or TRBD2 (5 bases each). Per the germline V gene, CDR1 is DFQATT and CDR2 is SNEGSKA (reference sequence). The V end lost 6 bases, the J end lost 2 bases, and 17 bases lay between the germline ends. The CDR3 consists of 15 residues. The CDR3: CSAFRDPGPYNEQFF. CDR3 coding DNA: TGCAGTGCGTTCCGGGACCCCGGCCCCTACAATGAGCAGTTCTTC.

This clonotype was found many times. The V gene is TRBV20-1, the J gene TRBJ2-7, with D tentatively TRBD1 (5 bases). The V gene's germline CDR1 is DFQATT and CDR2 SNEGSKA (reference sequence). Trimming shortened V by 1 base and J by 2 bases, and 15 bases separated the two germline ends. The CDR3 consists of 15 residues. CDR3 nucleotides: TGCAGTGCTAGAGGGAGCCGAGCAGGGCCCTACGAGCAGTACTTC. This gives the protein CSARGSRAGPYEQYF.

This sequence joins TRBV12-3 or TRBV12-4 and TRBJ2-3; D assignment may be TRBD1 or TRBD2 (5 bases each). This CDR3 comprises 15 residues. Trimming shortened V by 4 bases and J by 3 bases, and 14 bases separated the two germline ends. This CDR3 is CASSSQGRRTDTQYF. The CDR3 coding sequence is TGTGCCAGCAGTTCTCAGGGTCGGAGGACAGATACGCAGTATTTT.

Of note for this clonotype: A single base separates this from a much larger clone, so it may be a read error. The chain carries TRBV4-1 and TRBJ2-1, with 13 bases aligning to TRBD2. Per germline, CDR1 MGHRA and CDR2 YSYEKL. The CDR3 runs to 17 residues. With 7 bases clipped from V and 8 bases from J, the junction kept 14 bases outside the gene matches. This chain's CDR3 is CASISTSGRASSHEQFF. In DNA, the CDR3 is TGCGCCAGCATAAGTACTAGCGGGAGGGCCTCTTCTCATGAGCAGTTCTTC.

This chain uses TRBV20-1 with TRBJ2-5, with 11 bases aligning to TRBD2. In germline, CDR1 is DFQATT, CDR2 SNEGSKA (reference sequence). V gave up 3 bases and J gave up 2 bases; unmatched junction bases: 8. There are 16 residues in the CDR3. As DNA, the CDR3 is TGCAGTGCTAGCGGTCCCGGGACTAGCGGACAAGAGACCCAGTACTTC. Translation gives CSASGPGTSGQETQYF.

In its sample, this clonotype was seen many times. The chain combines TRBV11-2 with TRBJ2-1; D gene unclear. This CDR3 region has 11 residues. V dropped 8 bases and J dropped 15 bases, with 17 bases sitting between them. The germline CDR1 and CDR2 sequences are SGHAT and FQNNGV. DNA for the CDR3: TGTGCCAGCGGGAATCAGGTCCGGCTGTTCTTC. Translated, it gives CASGNQVRLFF.

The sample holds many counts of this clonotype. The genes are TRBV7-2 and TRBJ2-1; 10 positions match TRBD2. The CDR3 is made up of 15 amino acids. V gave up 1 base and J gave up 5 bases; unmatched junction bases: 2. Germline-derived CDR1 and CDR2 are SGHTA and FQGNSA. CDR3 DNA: TGTGCCAGCAGCTTAGGACTAGCGGGTAACAATGAGCAGTTCTTC. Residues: CASSLGLAGNNEQFF.

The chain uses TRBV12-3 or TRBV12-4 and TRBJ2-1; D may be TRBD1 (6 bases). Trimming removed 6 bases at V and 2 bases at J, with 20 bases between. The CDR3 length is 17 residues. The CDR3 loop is CASRTRSHQGTYNEQFF. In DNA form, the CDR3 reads TGTGCCAGCAGGACCAGAAGCCATCAGGGGACCTACAATGAGCAGTTCTTC.

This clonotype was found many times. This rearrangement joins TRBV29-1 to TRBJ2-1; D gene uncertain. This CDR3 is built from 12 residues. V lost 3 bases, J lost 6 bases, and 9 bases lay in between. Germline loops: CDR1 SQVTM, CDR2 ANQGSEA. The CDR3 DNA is TGCAGCGTTGAGCGGTGGGCCAATGAGCAGTTCTTC. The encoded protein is CSVERWANEQFF.

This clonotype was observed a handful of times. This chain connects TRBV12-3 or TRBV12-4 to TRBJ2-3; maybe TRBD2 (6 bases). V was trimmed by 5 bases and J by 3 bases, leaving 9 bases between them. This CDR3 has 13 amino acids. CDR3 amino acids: CASSMGGTDTQYF. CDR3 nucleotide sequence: TGTGCCAGCAGTATGGGGGGAACAGATACGCAGTATTTT.

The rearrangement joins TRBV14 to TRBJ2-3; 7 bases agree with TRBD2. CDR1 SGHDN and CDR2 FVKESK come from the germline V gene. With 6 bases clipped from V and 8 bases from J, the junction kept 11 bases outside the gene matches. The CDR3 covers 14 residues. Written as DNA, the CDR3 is TGTGCCAGCAGACCTGCAGGCGGGAGTAGTACGCAGTATTTT. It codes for CASRPAGGSSTQYF.

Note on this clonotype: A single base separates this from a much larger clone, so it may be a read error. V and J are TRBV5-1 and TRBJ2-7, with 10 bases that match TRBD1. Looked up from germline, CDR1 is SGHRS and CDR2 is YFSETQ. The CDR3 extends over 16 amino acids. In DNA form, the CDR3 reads TGCGCCAGCAGCTTTCTCCCGGGACAGGGGTTCTACGAGCGGTACTTC. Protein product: CASSFLPGQGFYERYF.

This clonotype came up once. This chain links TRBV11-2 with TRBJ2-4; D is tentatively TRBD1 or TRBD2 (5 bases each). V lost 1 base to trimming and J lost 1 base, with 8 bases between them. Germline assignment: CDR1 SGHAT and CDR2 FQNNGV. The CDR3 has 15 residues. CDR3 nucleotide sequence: TGTGCCAGCAGCTTAGGGGGGATGGCCAAAAACATTCAGTACTTC. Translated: CASSLGGMAKNIQYF. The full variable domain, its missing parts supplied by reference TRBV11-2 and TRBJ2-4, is EAGVAQSPRYKIIEKRQSVAFWCNPISGHATLYWYQQILGQGPKLLIQFQNNGVVDDSQLPKDRFSAERLKGVDSTLKIQPAKLEDSAVYLCASSLGGMAKNIQYFGAGTRLSVL.

CDR3 DNA: TGCAGCGTTGTATGGAATGAAGAGACCCAGTACTTC. Residues: CSVVWNEETQYF. This chain joins TRBV29-1 and TRBJ2-5; D is unresolved. CDR3 length: 12 residues. Between the trimmed V and J ends, which lost 4 bases and 3 bases, there was a span of 9 bases. The germline gives CDR1 SQVTM, CDR2 ANQGSEA.

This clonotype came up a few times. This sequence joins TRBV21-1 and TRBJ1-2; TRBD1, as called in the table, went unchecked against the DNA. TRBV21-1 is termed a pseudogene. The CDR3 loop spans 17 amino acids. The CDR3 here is CASDLNTRIGQFLGYTF. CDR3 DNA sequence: TGTGCCAGCGATCTTAACACTCGTATAGGACAGTTTCTCGGCTACACCTTC.

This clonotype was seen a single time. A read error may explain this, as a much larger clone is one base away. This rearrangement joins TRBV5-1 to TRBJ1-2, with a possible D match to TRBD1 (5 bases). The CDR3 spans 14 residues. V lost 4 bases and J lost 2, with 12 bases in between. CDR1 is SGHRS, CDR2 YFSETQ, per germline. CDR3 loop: CASSVGVSNYGYTF. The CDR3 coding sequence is TGCGCCAGCAGCGTGGGGGTCTCCAACTATGGCTACACCTTC.

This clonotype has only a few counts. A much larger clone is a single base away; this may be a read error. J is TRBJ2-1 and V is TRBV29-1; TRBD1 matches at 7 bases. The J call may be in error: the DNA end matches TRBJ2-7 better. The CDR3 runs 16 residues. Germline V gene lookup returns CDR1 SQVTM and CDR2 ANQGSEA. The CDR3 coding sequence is TGCAGCGTTGCGATCGGGACAGCGAGCTCCTACAATGAGCAGTACTTC. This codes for CSVAIGTASSYNEQYF.

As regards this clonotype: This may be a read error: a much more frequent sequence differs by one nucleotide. The CDR3 sequence: CASSQATYGLTQYF. CDR3 DNA sequence: TGTGCCAGCAGCCAAGCAACTTACGGGTTGACGCAGTATTTT. V and J are TRBV11-2 and TRBJ2-3; D is unclear. There are 14 residues in the CDR3. The V gene's germline CDR1 is SGHAT and CDR2 FQNNGV. V shed 5 bases and J shed 9 bases, with 18 bases lying between them.

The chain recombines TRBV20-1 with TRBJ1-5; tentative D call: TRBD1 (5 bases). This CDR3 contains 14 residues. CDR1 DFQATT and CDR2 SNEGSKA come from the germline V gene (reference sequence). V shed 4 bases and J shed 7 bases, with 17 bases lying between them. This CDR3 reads CSATIRDGGQPQHF. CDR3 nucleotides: TGCAGTGCTACTATCCGGGACGGAGGGCAGCCCCAGCATTTT.

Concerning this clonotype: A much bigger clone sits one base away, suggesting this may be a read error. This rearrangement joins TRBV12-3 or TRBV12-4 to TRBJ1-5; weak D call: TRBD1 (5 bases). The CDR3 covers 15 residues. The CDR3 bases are TGTGCCAGCAGCTCCAGGGAGGGGAGCAATCAGCCCCAGCAGTTT. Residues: CASSSREGSNQPQQF.

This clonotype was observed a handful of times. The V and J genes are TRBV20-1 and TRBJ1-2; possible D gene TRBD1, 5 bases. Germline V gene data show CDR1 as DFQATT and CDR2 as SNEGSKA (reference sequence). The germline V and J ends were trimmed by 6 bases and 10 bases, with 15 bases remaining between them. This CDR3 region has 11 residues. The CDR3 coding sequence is TGCAGTGCCCGAGCCGGGACTCACTACACCTTC. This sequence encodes CSARAGTHYTF.

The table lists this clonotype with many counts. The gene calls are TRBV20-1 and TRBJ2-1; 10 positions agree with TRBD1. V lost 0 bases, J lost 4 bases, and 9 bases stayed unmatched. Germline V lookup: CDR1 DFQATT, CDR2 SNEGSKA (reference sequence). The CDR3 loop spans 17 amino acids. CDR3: CSARDFRGDRGYNEQFF. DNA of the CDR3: TGCAGTGCTAGAGATTTTAGGGGGGACAGGGGATACAATGAGCAGTTCTTC.